One and the same sample provided the 2 T cell receptor beta chains below, sequenced in a study of cytomegalovirus exposure and HLA in healthy donors. PCR involved 60 Vbeta and 13 Jbeta primers. TCRdb keeps only in-frame clones here, not all; method: immunoSEQ multiplex PCR. Of some 150,000 clones in the sample, around 80% are singletons; the top ten hold 1.8%. The sample consisted of PBMCs. All receptors come from a female donor in good health and CMV-seropositive.

The rearrangement links TRBV13 to TRBJ1-2; 10 bases fit TRBD1. The length of the CDR3 is 13 residues. Trimming cost V 5 bases and J 7 bases; bases outside gene matches: 4. Germline CDR1 is PRHDT and CDR2 is FYEKMQ (reference sequence). The CDR3 spells CASSGQGGGGYTF. DNA for the CDR3: TGTGCCAGCAGCGGACAGGGGGGGGGTGGCTACACCTTC.

The chain's CDR3 is CATGVADSYEQYF. In nucleotides, the CDR3 is TGTGCCACCGGGGTAGCGGACTCCTACGAGCAGTACTTC. This chain connects TRBV15 to TRBJ2-5; TRBD2 might be the D (6 bases). The tail of the sequence fits TRBJ2-7 better, so the J call may be wrong. Germline lookup yields CDR1 LNHNV and CDR2 YYDKDF (reference sequence). The CDR3 is 13 residues long.